Ten or more counts support the clone carrying this TCR beta chain. Antigen unknown. Busulfan-fludarabine conditioning, marrow transplant, and cyclophosphamide on days +3 and +4 were administered. These data belong to a study of T cells after posttransplantation cyclophosphamide. Study results and caveats: Later post-transplant blood repertoires were often dominated by donor CD8+ memory clones. TRB clonality was highly associated with recipient CMV seropositivity and reactivation.

The CDR3 contains 16 residues. Deletions cut 4 bases from V and 6 bases from J, with 21 bases between. In germline, CDR1 is SGDLS, CDR2 YYNGEE. Here immunoSEQ multiplex PCR was the method, and the copy in TCRdb shows in-frame clones only, minus some. The sample was found to contain 10,000 to 13,000 clones, and every one recurs. The genes are TRBV9 and TRBJ2-3; a possible D gene is TRBD1 (5 bases). Sequenced here: PBMCs, sampled after allogeneic stem cell transplant with posttransplant cyclophosphamide. The sequence came from a female patient aged 40 to 50 who received an allogeneic stem cell transplant from a related donor, was CMV-positive, and had no GVHD. A subset of T cells may come from the graft donor. CDR3 bases: TGTGCCAGCAGCAACGGACAAGTCCCTCAGGAGGATACGCAGTATTTT. It codes for CASSNGQVPQEDTQYF.